The 19 T cell receptor beta chains below were found in one sample sequenced in a study of human T cells and chemical hapten exposure. Whole blood that had not been fractionated was the source of extracted total RNA. Attachment of unique molecular identifiers to individual cDNA molecules was performed in the library. TCRdb redid the calling of the reads with MiXCR, one entry per CDR3 protein. The sample has about 120,000 distinct CDR3 sequences; about 7.7% are singletons. The sample comprised whole blood. The source of these receptors is a human donor in good health. Some clones in this sample may be carry-over from other donors' samples.

This clonotype has a handful of counts. This chain uses TRBV7-8 with TRBJ2-1, with TRBD2 matching 9 bases. The CDR3 is 15 residues long. Losses at the gene ends were 2 bases for V and 5 bases for J; bases not matched to a gene: 4. Germline assignment: CDR1 SGHVS and CDR2 FQNEAQ. CDR3 nucleotides: TGTGCCAGCAGCTTATTGTCTAGCGGGGACAATGAGCAGTTCTTC. Protein product: CASSLLSSGDNEQFF.

Points on this clonotype: A junction boundary mismatches the germline segment, possibly from a read error. J is TRBJ1-2 and V is TRBV29-1; unclear D gene. The CDR3 runs 14 residues. Germline CDR1 SQVTM, CDR2 ANQGSEA. CDR3 sequence (DNA): TGCAGCGTTGCCTCGCACAGAGCTAACTATGGCTACTCCTTC. Its protein product is CSVASHRANYGYSF.

This chain joins TRBV11-2 and TRBJ2-3; TRBD2 aligns across 9 bases. There are 17 residues in the CDR3. V dropped 4 bases and J dropped 2; count of bases not matched to a gene: 10. The germline V gene has CDR1 SGHAT and CDR2 FQNNGV. Written as DNA, the CDR3 is TGTGCCAGCAGCTCGCGGGGGCTAGCGGGGAACACAGATACGCAGTATTTT. Its translation: CASSSRGLAGNTDTQYF.

The sample holds many counts of this clonotype. The chain links TRBV6-2 or TRBV6-3 to TRBJ2-1; 9 bases line up with TRBD2. With 7 bases clipped from V and 3 bases from J, the junction kept 7 bases outside the gene matches. This CDR3 is 15 amino acids long. Germline V gives CDR1 MNHEY, CDR2 SVGEGT. The CDR3 DNA sequence: TGTGCCAGCACCGTAGCGGGGGACCTCTACAATGAGCAGTTCTTC. Translating gives CASTVAGDLYNEQFF.

The V gene is TRBV15, the J gene TRBJ2-4; 7 positions agree with TRBD2. Germline trimming cut 2 bases from V and 0 bases from J; bases unmatched to any gene: 16. Germline V lookup: CDR1 LNHNV, CDR2 YYDKDF (reference sequence). There are 20 residues in the CDR3. The CDR3 here is CATSRPSSGADALAKNIQYF. The DNA of the CDR3 is TGTGCCACCAGCAGACCCTCTAGCGGCGCAGATGCCCTAGCCAAAAACATTCAGTACTTC.

This clonotype was seen repeatedly, ten times or more. The rearrangement joins TRBV10-3 to TRBJ2-3; D is unresolved. Germline values: CDR1 ENHRY, CDR2 SYGVKD. With 8 bases removed from V and 0 bases from J, the gap between germline ends came to 9 bases. The CDR3 spans 13 residues. This CDR3 is CAISLESTDTQYF. The CDR3 region has the DNA TGTGCCATCTCTCTGGAGAGCACAGATACGCAGTATTTT.

This clonotype was recorded many times. This chain's CDR3 is CASSYSVGTGQGWDEAFF. CDR3 sequence (DNA): TGTGCCAGCAGTTACAGCGTGGGGACGGGACAGGGGTGGGATGAAGCTTTCTTT. V usage is TRBV6-6 and J usage is TRBJ1-1, with TRBD1 identical over 10 bases. This CDR3 region has 18 residues. V trimming: 2 bases; J trimming: 7 bases; junction bases outside the gene matches: 16. Germline V lookup: CDR1 MNHNY, CDR2 SVGAGI (reference sequence).

This clonotype occurred many times. This chain connects TRBV2 to TRBJ2-3; no definite D call. CDR1 and CDR2 from the germline V gene are SNHLY and FYNNEI. The CDR3 length is 11 residues. Deletions cut 6 bases from V and 2 bases from J, with 3 bases between. The CDR3 spells CASSVTDTQYF. CDR3 nucleotide sequence: TGTGCCAGCAGCGTCACAGATACGCAGTATTTT.

This clonotype was counted only a few times. The chain is built from TRBV4-2 and TRBJ2-6; 9 bases fit TRBD1. The trim removed 4 bases at V and 2 bases at J, leaving 12 bases unmatched. The CDR3 has 19 residues. The germline CDR1 and CDR2 sequences are LGHNA and YNFKEQ. The CDR3 DNA sequence: TGTGCCAGCAGCCCCAAACCGCCGGGACAGGGCGCTGGGGCCAACGTCCTGACTTTC. It is translated as CASSPKPPGQGAGANVLTF.

Only a few counts were recorded for this clonotype. V gene TRBV11-2 combines with J gene TRBJ2-1, with 10 bases matching TRBD1. V trimming: 1 base; J trimming: 10 bases; junction bases outside the gene matches: 4. This CDR3 has 14 residues. Germline V gives CDR1 SGHAT, CDR2 FQNNGV. The CDR3 coding sequence is TGTGCCAGCAGCTTAGGACAGGGGGCTGGGGAGCAGTTCTTC. Amino acids: CASSLGQGAGEQFF.

This clonotype was counted only a few times. The chain joins TRBV7-2 to TRBJ2-7; 9 bases match TRBD1. The CDR3 is made up of 16 amino acids. CDR1 and CDR2 from the germline V gene are SGHTA and FQGNSA. J gave up 3 bases and V 1 base, and 7 bases lay outside the gene matches. The CDR3 sequence is CASSLERTGAFYEQYF. DNA of the CDR3: TGTGCCAGCAGCTTAGAGCGGACAGGGGCTTTCTACGAGCAGTACTTC.

This clonotype has a count of ten or more. V usage is TRBV3-1 and J usage is TRBJ1-2, with D hard to call. Germline V gene sequence: CDR1 LGHDT, CDR2 YNNKEL (reference sequence). The V and J ends lost 0 bases and 3 bases respectively, with 17 bases between them. The CDR3 covers 17 residues. The CDR3 DNA sequence: TGTGCCAGCAGCCAAGATCTCTACCGCATCGGGGACTATGGCTACACCTTC. This sequence encodes CASSQDLYRIGDYGYTF.

The V and J genes are TRBV6-2 or TRBV6-3 and TRBJ1-2; D not certain. Germline V gene data show CDR1 as MNHEY and CDR2 as SVGEGT. The germline V and J ends were trimmed by 5 bases and 2 bases, with 9 bases remaining between them. CDR3 size: 13 residues. The CDR3 DNA follows: TGTGCCAGCAGTCGCCCCCGGAACTATGGCTACACCTTC. As protein: CASSRPRNYGYTF.

The table lists this clonotype with a few counts. CDR3 DNA sequence: TGTGCCACCTCACCCGGGGCAGGGCACCAGCCCCAGCATTTT. Translation gives CATSPGAGHQPQHF. The chain carries TRBV6-5 and TRBJ1-5, with a tentative D call TRBD1 (5 bases). The germline CDR1 and CDR2 sequences are MNHEY and SVGAGI. This CDR3 is 14 amino acids long. The germline V and J ends were trimmed by 10 bases and 7 bases, with 20 bases remaining between them.

This clonotype was seen repeatedly, ten times or more. The rearrangement uses TRBV21-1 and TRBJ1-4; the D call in the table, TRBD1, was not verified against the DNA. TRBV21-1 counts as a pseudogene. The CDR3 totals 14 residues. The CDR3 DNA reads TGTGCCAGCGAAACAGGGGCGACTAATGAAAAACTGTTTTTT. It specifies CASETGATNEKLFF.

This clonotype was counted a few times. This chain joins TRBV4-2 and TRBJ1-6; 8 bases agree with TRBD1. After removal of 0 bases from V and 9 bases from J, the junction contained 10 bases not matched to a gene. Germline V lookup: CDR1 LGHNA, CDR2 YNFKEQ. The CDR3 length is 17 residues. For the CDR3, the DNA is TGTGCCAGCAGCCAAGATCGACAGGGGACGGAGGGTTCACCCCTCCACTTT. Protein sequence: CASSQDRQGTEGSPLHF.

This clonotype came up many times. The chain has TRBV27 and TRBJ1-6; D remains ambiguous. The germline V and J ends were trimmed by 2 bases and 5 bases, with 10 bases remaining between them. Germline V gene sequence: CDR1 MNHEY, CDR2 SMNVEV (reference sequence). The CDR3 sequence is 15 residues long. The chain's CDR3 is CASSLVWTDNSPLHF. CDR3 DNA sequence: TGTGCCAGCAGTTTAGTGTGGACGGATAATTCACCCCTCCACTTT.

At least ten counts were recorded for this clonotype. The chain recombines TRBV9 with TRBJ1-6; D might be TRBD1 (5 bases). This CDR3 has 18 amino acids. The V gene lost 4 bases and the J gene lost 2 bases, with 19 bases spanning the gap. The V gene's germline CDR1 is SGDLS and CDR2 YYNGEE. CDR3 loop: CASSSQNVGGTYNSPLHF. The CDR3 DNA is TGTGCCAGCAGCTCCCAGAATGTCGGGGGAACCTATAATTCACCCCTCCACTTT.

This clonotype was picked up many times. At one end the junction does not follow the germline gene, possibly because of a read error. This chain joins TRBV6-2 or TRBV6-3 and TRBJ1-1; a possible D gene is TRBD1 (6 bases). The CDR3 is made up of 13 amino acids. Germline lookup yields CDR1 MNHEY and CDR2 SVGEGT. CDR3 DNA sequence: TGTGCCAGCAGTTCTCATGAGGGGGGGGCGGCAGAGTTT. Its translation is CASSSHEGGAAEF.